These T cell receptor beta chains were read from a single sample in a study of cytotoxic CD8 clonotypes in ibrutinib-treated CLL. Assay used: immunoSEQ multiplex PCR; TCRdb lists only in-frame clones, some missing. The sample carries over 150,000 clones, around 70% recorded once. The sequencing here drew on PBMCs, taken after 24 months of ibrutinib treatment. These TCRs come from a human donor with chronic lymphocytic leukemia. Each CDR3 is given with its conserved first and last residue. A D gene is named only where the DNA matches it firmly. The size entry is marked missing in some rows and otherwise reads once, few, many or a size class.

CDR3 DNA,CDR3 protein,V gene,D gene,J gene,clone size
TGTGCCAGCTCACCTAGCGGGAGCTCCTACAATGAGCAGTTCTTC,CASSPSGSSYNEQFF,TRBV18,TRBD2,TRBJ2-1,few
TGTGCCAGTAGCCCACAGGGGAACACTGAAGCTTTCTTT,CASSPQGNTEAFF,TRBV19,-,TRBJ1-1,-
TGTGCCAGCAGCCTCCGACCGACCTACGAGCAGTACTTC,CASSLRPTYEQYF,TRBV7-9,-,TRBJ2-7,-
TGTGCCAGTCGTATTCCAGGGGCGAACACTGAAGCTTTCTTT,CASRIPGANTEAFF,TRBV19,-,TRBJ1-1,-
TGCGCCAGCAGCGATCAGATACAGGCCGCCCCAGGGGAAAAACTGTTTTTT,CASSDQIQAAPGEKLFF,TRBV5-1,-,TRBJ1-4,-
TGTGCCAGCAGCAAACAAGAGGCGGGAGAGGCCGGGGAGCTGTTTTTT,CASSKQEAGEAGELFF,TRBV21-1,-,TRBJ2-2,-
TGTGCCAGCAGTTCGGACGGCTACAATGAGCAGTTCTTC,CASSSDGYNEQFF,TRBV27,-,TRBJ2-1,-
TGTGCCAGCAGCTTAGAGGGGAGGAACAATCAGCCCCAGCATTTT,CASSLEGRNNQPQHF,TRBV7-2,-,TRBJ1-5,-
TGTGCCAGCAGTTATACTAGCGGGCAAAGTTCTGGGGCCAACGTCCTGACTTTC,CASSYTSGQSSGANVLTF,TRBV7-2,TRBD2,TRBJ2-6,-
TGTGCCAGCAGTTTATCAGGGGACGAGCAGTACTTC,CASSLSGDEQYF,TRBV27,-,TRBJ2-7,-
TGTGCCAGCAGTTACAACAGGGCGGAGACCCAGTACTTC,CASSYNRAETQYF,TRBV6-5,-,TRBJ2-5,once
TGCGCCAGCGCCGCCTGGTTCTCTGGGGCCAACGTCCTGACTTTC,CASAAWFSGANVLTF,TRBV10-2,-,TRBJ2-6,-
TGTGCCAGCAGTCCGTGGACAGGGGGCAACTATGGCTACACCTTC,CASSPWTGGNYGYTF,TRBV27,TRBD1,TRBJ1-2,-
TGTGCCAGCATGCCGAGCTGGACAAACACCGGGGAGCTGTTTTTT,CASMPSWTNTGELFF,TRBV28,-,TRBJ2-2,-
TGTGCCAGCAGCTCGGGCCTGAACACCGGGGAGCTGTTTTTT,CASSSGLNTGELFF,TRBV5-6,-,TRBJ2-2,-
TGTGCCAGCAGCTTAGGGGGCCGGGATAATGAAAAACTGTTTTTT,CASSLGGRDNEKLFF,TRBV7-2,-,TRBJ1-4,-
TGTGCCAGCGATCGGACAGGGTGGGGCTACACCTTC,CASDRTGWGYTF,TRBV2,TRBD1,TRBJ1-2,-
TGCGCCAGCAGCCAATTGGGGGGCGGAAGTTCTCGCTACACCTTC,CASSQLGGGSSRYTF,TRBV4-1,-,TRBJ1-2,-
TGTGCCAGCAGTCAAATCCGGGACAGGGTCTATGGCTACACCTTC,CASSQIRDRVYGYTF,TRBV6-1,TRBD1,TRBJ1-2,few
TGTGCCAGCAGCGCAGAGAACCGGGGAGGCTACACCTTC,CASSAENRGGYTF,TRBV9,-,TRBJ1-2,-
TGTGCCAGCAGACCTAGCGGACGCCAAGAGACCCAGTACTTC,CASRPSGRQETQYF,TRBV28,TRBD2,TRBJ2-5,-
TGTGCCAGCAGCTTAGGAATGAACACTGAAGCTTTCTTT,CASSLGMNTEAFF,TRBV7-2,-,TRBJ1-1,-
TGTGCCAGCAGCTTAAATCTTGGAGGGAACACTGAAGCTTTCTTT,CASSLNLGGNTEAFF,TRBV7-3,-,TRBJ1-1,few
TGCAGCGTTGGGGGTCGGCCCCGTGGGGAGCAGTTCTTC,CSVGGRPRGEQFF,TRBV29-1,-,TRBJ2-1,-
TGTGCCAGCAGCCACGTGGCTAGTAGGTACGAGCAGTACTTC,CASSHVASRYEQYF,TRBV21-1,-,TRBJ2-7,-
TGCGCCAGCAGCCAAGATAATACCCGCACTAGCCGCGAGCAGTACTTC,CASSQDNTRTSREQYF,TRBV4-3,-,TRBJ2-7,-
TGTGCCACCAGCAGAGATAAAGGACAATTCTCTGGGGCCAACGTCCTGACTTTC,CATSRDKGQFSGANVLTF,TRBV15,-,TRBJ2-6,-
TGCGCCAGCAGCCCGGACAGGACCTACACCGGGGAGCTGTTTTTT,CASSPDRTYTGELFF,TRBV5-1,TRBD1,TRBJ2-2,-
TGTGCCAGCAGCGTGACAGGGGGCAGGAATGAGCAGTTCTTC,CASSVTGGRNEQFF,TRBV11-3,TRBD1,TRBJ2-1,-
TGTGCCAGCAGTTCGGGATTGAACTGGTTGCAAGAGACCCAGTACTTC,CASSSGLNWLQETQYF,TRBV25-1,-,TRBJ2-5,-
TGTGCCAGCAGTGGTCCCAGGGTGATCAATGAGCAGTTCTTC,CASSGPRVINEQFF,TRBV2,-,TRBJ2-1,-
TGTGCCAGCAGCCCAGACGGACACGGCTACAATGAGCAGTTCTTC,CASSPDGHGYNEQFF,TRBV11-3,-,TRBJ2-1,-
TGTGCCAGCGCAGGGGGCTCAGCCACTGAAGCTTTCTTT,CASAGGSATEAFF,TRBV6-6,TRBD1,TRBJ1-1,-